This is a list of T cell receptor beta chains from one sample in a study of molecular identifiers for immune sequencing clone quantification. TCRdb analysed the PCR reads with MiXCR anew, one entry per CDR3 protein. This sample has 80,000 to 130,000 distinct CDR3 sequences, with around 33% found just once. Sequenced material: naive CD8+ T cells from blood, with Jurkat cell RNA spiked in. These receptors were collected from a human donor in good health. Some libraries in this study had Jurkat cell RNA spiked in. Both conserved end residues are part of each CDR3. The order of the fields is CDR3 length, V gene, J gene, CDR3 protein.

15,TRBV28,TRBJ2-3,CASSLQTTSTDTQYF
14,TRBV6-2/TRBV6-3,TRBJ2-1,CASSKGLRGNEQFF
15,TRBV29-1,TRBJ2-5,CSVLSTGGNGETQYF
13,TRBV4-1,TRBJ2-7,CASSAGQGYEQYF
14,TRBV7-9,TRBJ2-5,CASSLTANEETQYF
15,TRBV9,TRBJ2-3,CASSGSGSITDTQYF
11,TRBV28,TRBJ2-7,CASTGGYEQYF
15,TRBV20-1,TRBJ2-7,CSAPPVPSGLNEQYF
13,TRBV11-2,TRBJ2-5,CASRGLFQETQYF
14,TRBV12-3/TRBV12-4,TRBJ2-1,CASSLAPGGGEQFF
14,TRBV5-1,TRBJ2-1,CASGRGRHTGEQFF
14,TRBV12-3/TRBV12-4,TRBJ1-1,CASSWTGLNTEAFF
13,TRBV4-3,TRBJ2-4,CASSQVQGDIQYF
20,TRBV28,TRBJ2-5,CASSLFLGFSGGTQKETQYF
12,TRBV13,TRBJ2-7,CASSLGSNEQYF
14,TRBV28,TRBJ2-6,CATLETSGANVLTF